These T cell receptor beta chains were read from a single sample in a study of CD8+ T cells in alopecia areata. Produced via immunoSEQ multiplex PCR; TCRdb's table is partial and in-frame only. The sample lists roughly 200,000 clones, about 40% occurring once. The material sequenced was CD4+ T cells sorted from blood, taken at roughly week 36, from a patient treated with tofacitinib. The receptors were sampled from a human donor with alopecia areata. Each CDR3 is given with its conserved first and last residue. The order of the fields is D gene, J gene, V gene, clone size, CDR3 DNA, CDR3 protein. A D gene is named only where the DNA matches it firmly. Size values are once, few and many counts, or a class for expanded clones, and some rows have none.

d_gene: .
j_gene: TRBJ1-2
v_gene: TRBV4-1
abundance: .
CDR3nt: TGCGCCAGCAGCCAAGATAGGTTTTCTAACTATGGCTACACCTTC
CDR3aa: CASSQDRFSNYGYTF

d_gene: .
j_gene: TRBJ1-1
v_gene: TRBV9
abundance: .
CDR3nt: TGTGCCAGCAGCGTAGTGGGGGCGTCGAACACTGAAGCTTTCTTT
CDR3aa: CASSVVGASNTEAFF

d_gene: .
j_gene: TRBJ2-6
v_gene: TRBV6-1
abundance: many
CDR3nt: TGTGCCAGCAGTGAACATAACAAGGGGTTAGCTGGGGCCAACGTCCTGACTTTC
CDR3aa: CASSEHNKGLAGANVLTF

d_gene: TRBD2
j_gene: TRBJ2-1
v_gene: TRBV7-2
abundance: .
CDR3nt: TGTGCCAGCAGCTTAGTCGCGGGAGTGAATGAGCAGTTCTTC
CDR3aa: CASSLVAGVNEQFF

d_gene: TRBD1
j_gene: TRBJ2-3
v_gene: TRBV7-9
abundance: few
CDR3nt: TGTGCCAGCAGTCGTACAGGGGGCACAGATACGCAGTATTTT
CDR3aa: CASSRTGGTDTQYF

d_gene: .
j_gene: TRBJ2-5
v_gene: TRBV25-1
abundance: .
CDR3nt: TGTGCCAGCAGTGACTATAGAGGGATCGGGGAGACCCAGTACTTC
CDR3aa: CASSDYRGIGETQYF

d_gene: .
j_gene: TRBJ2-2
v_gene: TRBV7-7
abundance: .
CDR3nt: TGTGCCAGCAGCTTTCTCCGGGACACCGGGGAGCTGTTTTTT
CDR3aa: CASSFLRDTGELFF

d_gene: TRBD1
j_gene: TRBJ2-4
v_gene: TRBV5-1
abundance: .
CDR3nt: TGCGCCAGCAGCTTACTTACAGGGGATACCAAAAACATTCAGTACTTC
CDR3aa: CASSLLTGDTKNIQYF

d_gene: TRBD1
j_gene: TRBJ2-7
v_gene: TRBV7-2
abundance: once
CDR3nt: TGTGCCAGCAGTTCCACAGGGGGCGCTCGGTACGAGCAGTACTTC
CDR3aa: CASSSTGGARYEQYF

d_gene: .
j_gene: TRBJ2-5
v_gene: TRBV11-2
abundance: .
CDR3nt: TGTGCCAGCAGCTTAGATCTAGCGACCACTTACTTC
CDR3aa: CASSLDLATTYF

d_gene: TRBD1
j_gene: TRBJ2-5
v_gene: TRBV18
abundance: .
CDR3nt: TGTGCCAGCTCACCGATGGACAGGCAATCTTTTCAAGAGACCCAGTACTTC
CDR3aa: CASSPMDRQSFQETQYF

d_gene: .
j_gene: TRBJ2-6
v_gene: TRBV27
abundance: few
CDR3nt: TGTGCCAGCATGGGGAGCTACTCTGGGGCCAACGTCCTGACTTTC
CDR3aa: CASMGSYSGANVLTF

d_gene: TRBD1
j_gene: TRBJ1-1
v_gene: TRBV30
abundance: few
CDR3nt: TGTGCCTGGAGTCCACGAGCAGGGGGGTCCGCTTTCTTT
CDR3aa: CAWSPRAGGSAFF

d_gene: TRBD1
j_gene: TRBJ2-5
v_gene: TRBV7-2
abundance: .
CDR3nt: TGTGCCAGCAGCTCGACAGGGGTCCGGGAGACCCAGTACTTC
CDR3aa: CASSSTGVRETQYF

d_gene: .
j_gene: TRBJ1-4
v_gene: TRBV30
abundance: .
CDR3nt: TGTGCCTGGAACCCCGACAGCGTTAATGAAAAACTGTTTTTT
CDR3aa: CAWNPDSVNEKLFF

d_gene: .
j_gene: TRBJ1-2
v_gene: TRBV5-6
abundance: .
CDR3nt: TGTGCCAGCAGCTTGGCACAGGGATCCGGCTACACCTTC
CDR3aa: CASSLAQGSGYTF

d_gene: TRBD1
j_gene: TRBJ1-1
v_gene: TRBV29-1
abundance: .
CDR3nt: TGCAGCGTTAGCCGGGACAGCAAAAACACTGAAGCTTTCTTT
CDR3aa: CSVSRDSKNTEAFF

d_gene: TRBD1
j_gene: TRBJ1-5
v_gene: TRBV29-1
abundance: few
CDR3nt: TGCAGCGTCGTGACAGGGGCGCGCAATCAGCCCCAGCATTTT
CDR3aa: CSVVTGARNQPQHF

d_gene: TRBD1
j_gene: TRBJ2-7
v_gene: TRBV5-1
abundance: once
CDR3nt: TGCGCCAGCAGCCCAAGGACAGGGTCAACCTACGAGCAGTACTTC
CDR3aa: CASSPRTGSTYEQYF

d_gene: .
j_gene: TRBJ1-5
v_gene: TRBV30
abundance: .
CDR3nt: TGTGCCTGGAGCGGACAGACCCCTGGGCACCAGCATTTT
CDR3aa: CAWSGQTPGHQHF

d_gene: .
j_gene: TRBJ2-3
v_gene: TRBV7-7
abundance: .
CDR3nt: TGTGCCAGCAGCTCCGTGGGGACGGATACGCAGTATTTT
CDR3aa: CASSSVGTDTQYF

d_gene: .
j_gene: TRBJ1-1
v_gene: TRBV11-2
abundance: few
CDR3nt: TGTGCCAGCAGCTTTCCGGGACTGGGGGCTTTCTTT
CDR3aa: CASSFPGLGAFF

d_gene: .
j_gene: TRBJ1-5
v_gene: TRBV6-6
abundance: few
CDR3nt: TGTGCCAGCAGTTACTGGACAATTAGCAATCAGCCCCAGCATTTT
CDR3aa: CASSYWTISNQPQHF

d_gene: TRBD2
j_gene: TRBJ2-4
v_gene: TRBV30
abundance: .
CDR3nt: TGTGCCTGGAGCGTGGGGGGGGTCGCCATTCAGTACTTC
CDR3aa: CAWSVGGVAIQYF

d_gene: .
j_gene: TRBJ2-5
v_gene: TRBV6-1
abundance: .
CDR3nt: TGTGCCAGCAGTGAAGCAGGGCAGGAGACCCAGTACTTC
CDR3aa: CASSEAGQETQYF

d_gene: .
j_gene: TRBJ2-3
v_gene: TRBV9
abundance: medium-sized
CDR3nt: TGTGCCAGCGGGGGCGGTAGCACAGATACGCAGTATTTT
CDR3aa: CASGGGSTDTQYF

d_gene: .
j_gene: TRBJ2-1
v_gene: TRBV6-6
abundance: .
CDR3nt: TGTGCCAGCAGTCCGAAGAATGAGCAGTTCTTC
CDR3aa: CASSPKNEQFF

d_gene: .
j_gene: TRBJ2-5
v_gene: TRBV5-1
abundance: .
CDR3nt: TGCGCCAGCAGCTTGGGCCAAGAGACCCAGTACTTC
CDR3aa: CASSLGQETQYF

d_gene: TRBD1
j_gene: TRBJ2-5
v_gene: TRBV29-1
abundance: .
CDR3nt: TGCAGCGTGGAGTACCGCAGGGGGACAGAGACCCAGTACTTC
CDR3aa: CSVEYRRGTETQYF

d_gene: .
j_gene: TRBJ1-2
v_gene: TRBV27
abundance: .
CDR3nt: TGTGCCAGCAGTGACGACCACGACAGTAACTATGGCTACACCTTC
CDR3aa: CASSDDHDSNYGYTF

d_gene: .
j_gene: TRBJ2-5
v_gene: TRBV27
abundance: .
CDR3nt: TGTGCCAGCAGTTTGTCCCCCAGGGGCCAAGAGACCCAGTACTTC
CDR3aa: CASSLSPRGQETQYF

d_gene: .
j_gene: TRBJ2-6
v_gene: TRBV5-1
abundance: few
CDR3nt: TGCGCCAGCAGAAAAACAGGGACCGGGGCCAACGTCCTGACTTTC
CDR3aa: CASRKTGTGANVLTF

d_gene: TRBD1
j_gene: TRBJ2-2
v_gene: TRBV30
abundance: .
CDR3nt: TGTGCCTGGAGTGAGGACAGGGTGAACACCGGGGAGCTGTTTTTT
CDR3aa: CAWSEDRVNTGELFF

d_gene: .
j_gene: TRBJ2-3
v_gene: TRBV14
abundance: .
CDR3nt: TGTGCCAGCAGCCAAGTACCTGCTGCTACGCAGTATTTT
CDR3aa: CASSQVPAATQYF

d_gene: .
j_gene: TRBJ2-2
v_gene: TRBV7-9
abundance: few
CDR3nt: TGTGCCAGCATGCCCCGGAACACCGGGGAGCTGTTTTTT
CDR3aa: CASMPRNTGELFF

d_gene: TRBD1
j_gene: TRBJ2-1
v_gene: TRBV29-1
abundance: .
CDR3nt: TGCAGCCTCCGACAGGGGTTCGACAATGAGCAGTTCTTC
CDR3aa: CSLRQGFDNEQFF

d_gene: .
j_gene: TRBJ1-1
v_gene: TRBV27
abundance: .
CDR3nt: TGTGCCAGCAGCCTGATATTTAACACTGAAGCTTTCTTT
CDR3aa: CASSLIFNTEAFF

d_gene: .
j_gene: TRBJ2-2
v_gene: TRBV4-2
abundance: .
CDR3nt: TGTGCCAGCAGCCCTTGGGAGTACACCGGGGAGCTGTTTTTT
CDR3aa: CASSPWEYTGELFF

d_gene: .
j_gene: TRBJ2-2
v_gene: TRBV5-6
abundance: few
CDR3nt: TGTGCCAGCAGCAGGGAAGGCGGCACCGGGGAGCTGTTTTTT
CDR3aa: CASSREGGTGELFF

d_gene: .
j_gene: TRBJ2-3
v_gene: TRBV7-9
abundance: few
CDR3nt: TGTGCCAGCAGCTTACTCCCCGGGCCCACAGATACGCAGTATTTT
CDR3aa: CASSLLPGPTDTQYF